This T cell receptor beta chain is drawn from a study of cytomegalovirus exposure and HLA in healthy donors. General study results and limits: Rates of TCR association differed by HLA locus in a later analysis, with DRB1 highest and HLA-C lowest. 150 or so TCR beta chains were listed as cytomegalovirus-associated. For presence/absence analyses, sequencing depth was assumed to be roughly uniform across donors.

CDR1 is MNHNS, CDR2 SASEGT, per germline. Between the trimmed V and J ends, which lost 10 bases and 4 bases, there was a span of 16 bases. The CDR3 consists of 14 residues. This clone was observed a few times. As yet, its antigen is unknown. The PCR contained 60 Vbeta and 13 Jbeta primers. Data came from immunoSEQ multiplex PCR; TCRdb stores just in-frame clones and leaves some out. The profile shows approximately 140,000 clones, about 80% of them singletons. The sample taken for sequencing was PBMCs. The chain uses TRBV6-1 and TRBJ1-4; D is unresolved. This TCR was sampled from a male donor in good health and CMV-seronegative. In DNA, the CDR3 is TGTGCCACCTGGAGGACCGATAATAATGAAAAACTGTTTTTT. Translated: CATWRTDNNEKLFF.